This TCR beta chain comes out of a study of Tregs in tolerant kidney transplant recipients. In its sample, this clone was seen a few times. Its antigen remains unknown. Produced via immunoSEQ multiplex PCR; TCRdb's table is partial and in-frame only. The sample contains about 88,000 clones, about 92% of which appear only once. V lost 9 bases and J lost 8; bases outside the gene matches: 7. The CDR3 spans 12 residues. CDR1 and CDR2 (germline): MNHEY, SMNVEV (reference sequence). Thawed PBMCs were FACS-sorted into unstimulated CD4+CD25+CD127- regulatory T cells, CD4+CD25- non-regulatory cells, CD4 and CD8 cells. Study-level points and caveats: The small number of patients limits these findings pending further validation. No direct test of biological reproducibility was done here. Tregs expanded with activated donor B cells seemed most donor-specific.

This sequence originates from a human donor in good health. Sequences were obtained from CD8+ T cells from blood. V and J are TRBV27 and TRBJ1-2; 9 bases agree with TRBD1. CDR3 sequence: CASTGGLRGYTF. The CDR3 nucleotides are TGTGCCAGTACAGGGGGCCTGAGGGGCTACACCTTC.